The 6 T cell receptor beta chains below all came from one sample that was sequenced in a study of shared clonotypes between healthy human individuals. TCRdb's copy holds only in-frame clones and misses some; the assay was immunoSEQ multiplex PCR. The data show 300,000 to 400,000 clones, with roughly 84% seen just once and about 17% held by the top ten. Sequenced input: memory CD8+ T cells sorted from blood. Subset specified: CD45RO+ cells pooled with CCR7-negative TemRA cells. Receptors were obtained from a young man in good health.

As regards this clone: Within the sample, other DNA sequences also encode this same CDR3. The rearrangement uses TRBV5-6 and TRBJ2-3; no clear D gene. This CDR3 comprises 13 residues. Germline CDR1 and CDR2: SGHDT and YYEEEE. The germline V and J ends were trimmed by 4 bases and 0 bases, with 6 bases remaining between them. The CDR3 here is CASSLSSTDTQYF. In nucleotides, the CDR3 is TGTGCCAGCAGCCTAAGTAGCACAGATACGCAGTATTTT. The variable domain in full, completed from reference TRBV5-6 and TRBJ2-3, reads DAGVTQSPTHLIKTRGQQVTLRCSPKSGHDTVSWYQQALGQGPQFIFQYYEEEERQRGNFPDRFSGHQFPNYSSELNVNALLLGDSALYLCASSLSSTDTQYFGPGTRLTVL.

The chain employs TRBV4-1 and TRBJ2-3; 15 nucleotides line up with TRBD2. The CDR3 sequence is 16 residues long. The V and J ends lost 4 bases and 7 bases, in that order; junction bases with no gene match: 6. Germline V gives CDR1 MGHRA, CDR2 YSYEKL. DNA of the CDR3: TGCGCCAGCAGCCCGGGACTAGCGGGGGGTCTAAATACGCAGTATTTT. This sequence encodes CASSPGLAGGLNTQYF.

The rearrangement uses TRBV2 and TRBJ1-2; 7 nucleotides align to TRBD1. Germline V gene data show CDR1 as SNHLY and CDR2 as FYNNEI. V lost 4 bases and J lost 8; bases outside the gene matches: 16. The CDR3 covers 16 residues. The CDR3, as DNA: TGTGCCAGCAGTGTACCCCTCCAAGACAGGGAGTCGGGCTACACCTTC. This sequence encodes CASSVPLQDRESGYTF.

This CDR3 is CASSKDGPYGYTF. The DNA for the CDR3 is TGTGCCAGTAGTAAGGACGGACCGTATGGCTACACCTTC. The chain has TRBV19 and TRBJ1-2; D gene uncertain. The CDR3 is 13 amino acids. V lost 4 bases and J lost 5, with 11 bases in between. Germline lookup yields CDR1 LNHDA and CDR2 SQIVND (reference sequence). Variable domain in full (rest from reference TRBV19 and TRBJ1-2): DGGITQSPKYLFRKEGQNVTLSCEQNLNHDAMYWYRQDPGQGLRLIYYSQIVNDFQKGDIAEGYSVSREKKESFPLTVTSAQKNPTAFYLCASSKDGPYGYTFGSGTRLTVV.

This clone has just one count. This chain connects TRBV5-1 to TRBJ2-1; 7 nucleotides agree with TRBD1. The CDR3 consists of 15 residues. V dropped 4 bases and J dropped 1; count of bases not matched to a gene: 5. The germline gives CDR1 SGHRS, CDR2 YFSETQ. This chain's CDR3 is CASSDRDSSYNEQFF. The CDR3 DNA sequence: TGCGCCAGCAGCGACCGGGACAGTTCCTACAATGAGCAGTTCTTC.

The chain is built from TRBV19 and TRBJ2-5; D call uncertain. The V gene's germline CDR1 is LNHDA and CDR2 SQIVND (reference sequence). This CDR3 contains 14 residues. V gave up 5 bases and J gave up 5 bases, with 15 bases separating them. The CDR3 reads CASSPVDEVETQYF. CDR3 DNA sequence: TGTGCCAGTAGTCCGGTCGATGAGGTTGAGACCCAGTACTTC.